The 29 T cell receptor beta chains given below trace back to one sample, sequenced in a study of glioma-infiltrating T cells after dendritic cell vaccination. Sequencing was performed with immunoSEQ multiplex PCR; in TCRdb, only in-frame clones are kept and a portion is missing. This sample has about 73,000 clones, with over 70% found just once. This specimen consisted of blood, obtained before dendritic cell vaccination. Source of these receptors: a human donor with glioblastoma.

The chain links TRBV7-2 to TRBJ2-7; D remains ambiguous. CDR1 SGHTA and CDR2 FQGNSA come from the germline V gene. This CDR3 is 13 amino acids long. The CDR3 sequence: CASSFGADAPKNV. CDR3 DNA sequence: TGTGCCAGCAGCTTCGGTGCGGATGCCCCGAAAAACGTC.

The rearrangement joins TRBV19 to TRBJ1-1; 9 positions match TRBD1. The CDR3 runs 14 residues. Germline V gene data show CDR1 as LNHDA and CDR2 as SQIVND (reference sequence). The trim removed 3 bases at V and 11 bases at J, leaving 10 bases unmatched. CDR3 protein: CASSIGQGPLQAFF. The CDR3 DNA is TGTGCCAGTAGTATTGGACAGGGGCCCCTGCAGGCTTTCTTT.

The rearrangement uses TRBV19 and TRBJ2-1; 11 bases are shared with TRBD1. Germline V gene data show CDR1 as LNHDA and CDR2 as SQIVND (reference sequence). Losses at the gene ends were 3 bases for V and 10 bases for J; bases not matched to a gene: 5. CDR3 length: 14 residues. The CDR3 coding sequence is TGTGCCAGTAGTATTTGGACAGGGGGCGTCGAGCAGTTCTTC. Encoded protein: CASSIWTGGVEQFF. Full variable domain (rest looked up from reference TRBV19 and TRBJ2-1): DGGITQSPKYLFRKEGQNVTLSCEQNLNHDAMYWYRQDPGQGLRLIYYSQIVNDFQKGDIAEGYSVSREKKESFPLTVTSAQKNPTAFYLCASSIWTGGVEQFFGPGTRLTVL.

The chain combines TRBV7-7 with TRBJ2-5, with D perhaps TRBD2 (6 bases). This CDR3 has 13 residues. CDR1 is SSHAT and CDR2 is FNYEAQ in the germline V gene (reference sequence). Trimming shortened V by 5 bases and J by 1 base, and 8 bases separated the two germline ends. This CDR3 reads CASSAGPQETQYF. As DNA, the CDR3 is TGTGCCAGCAGCGCGGGACCCCAAGAGACCCAGTACTTC.

Within the sample, this clone is medium-sized. V is TRBV6-1 and J is TRBJ2-1, with 12 bases matching TRBD2. After removal of 2 bases from V and 4 bases from J, the junction contained 0 bases not matched to a gene. The CDR3 runs to 15 residues. Looked up from germline, CDR1 is MNHNS and CDR2 is SASEGT. The CDR3 sequence is CASSELAGGYNEQFF. The CDR3 region has the DNA TGTGCCAGCAGTGAACTAGCGGGAGGGTACAATGAGCAGTTCTTC.

The CDR3: CASSIEGVSGNTIYF. The CDR3, as DNA: TGTGCCAGTAGTATTGAGGGGGTCTCGGGAAACACCATATATTTT. The chain joins TRBV19 to TRBJ1-3; D perhaps matches TRBD1 (6 bases). Trimming took off 3 bases at V and 4 bases at J, with 13 bases between the two ends. Looked up from germline, CDR1 is LNHDA and CDR2 is SQIVND (reference sequence). This CDR3 region has 15 residues.

The J gene is TRBJ1-6, the V gene TRBV5-6; 9 nucleotides agree with TRBD1. V gave up 4 bases and J gave up 7 bases; unmatched junction bases: 6. Per germline, CDR1 SGHDT and CDR2 YYEEEE. This CDR3 comprises 15 residues. The CDR3, as DNA: TGTGCCAGCAGCAGGACAGGGGCAAAGAATTCACCCCTCCACTTT. Translated, it gives CASSRTGAKNSPLHF.

V and J are TRBV5-8 and TRBJ2-7; TRBD2 matches 7 bases. After removal of 5 bases from V and 4 bases from J, the junction contained 9 bases not matched to a gene. Germline V gene sequence: CDR1 SGHTS, CDR2 YDEGEE. The CDR3 is 14 residues long. The CDR3 reads CASRGRERGYEQYV. CDR3 DNA sequence: TGTGCCAGCAGGGGAAGGGAGCGGGGTTACGAGCAGTACGTC.

This chain uses TRBV2 with TRBJ1-1; 7 nucleotides line up with TRBD1. CDR3 length equals 15 residues. The germline V gene has CDR1 SNHLY and CDR2 FYNNEI. The ends lost 5 bases at V and 1 base at J; junction bases unmatched: 7. Here the CDR3 reads CASSPLGQKNTEAFF. CDR3 nucleotides: TGTGCCAGCAGTCCCTTGGGACAGAAGAACACTGAAGCTTTCTTT. The full variable domain, completed using reference TRBV2 and TRBJ1-1, is EPEVTQTPSHQVTQMGQEVILRCVPISNHLYFYWYRQILGQKVEFLVSFYNNEISEKSEIFDDQFSVERPDGSNFTLKIRSTKLEDSAMYFCASSPLGQKNTEAFFGQGTRLTVV.

The chain employs TRBV5-5 and TRBJ2-6; D is possibly TRBD1 (6 bases). The CDR3 consists of 16 residues. V lost 2 bases to trimming and J lost 0 bases, with 9 bases between them. Germline-derived CDR1 and CDR2 are SGHKS and YYEKEE (reference sequence). CDR3 region: CASSLTGNSGANVLTF. The CDR3 nucleotides are TGTGCCAGCAGCTTAACAGGGAACTCTGGGGCCAACGTCCTGACTTTC.

The chain employs TRBV7-9 and TRBJ1-2, with 9 bases identical to TRBD1. CDR1 and CDR2 (germline): SEHNR, FQNEAQ (reference sequence). The CDR3 has 15 amino acids. V shed 5 bases, J shed 5 bases, and the junction held 9 bases outside the gene matches. In nucleotides, the CDR3 is TGTGCCAGCAGCCACGGGACAGGGTTTGGTTATGGCTACACCTTC. As protein: CASSHGTGFGYGYTF.

This rearrangement joins TRBV19 to TRBJ1-2; TRBD1 might be the D (5 bases). This CDR3 has 14 amino acids. V lost 7 bases to trimming and J lost 1 base, with 13 bases between them. Germline V gene sequence: CDR1 LNHDA, CDR2 SQIVND (reference sequence). CDR3 in amino acids: CASIQGSHNYGYTF. In DNA form, the CDR3 reads TGTGCCAGTATCCAGGGTTCCCATAACTATGGCTACACCTTC.

V usage is TRBV5-1 and J usage is TRBJ2-6; D may be TRBD2 (6 bases). Trimming stripped 0 bases from V and 1 base from J, with 17 bases between. The V gene's germline CDR1 is SGHRS and CDR2 YFSETQ. This CDR3 has 19 amino acids. CDR3 nucleotides: TGCGCCAGCAGCTTGGTCGCTGGGGGGATGATATCTGGGGCCAACGTCCTGACTTTC. Translating gives CASSLVAGGMISGANVLTF.

This clone was recorded only once. The V call is TRBV2, the J call TRBJ1-5, with 10 bases identical to TRBD1. CDR3 length: 15 amino acids. Germline CDR1 and CDR2: SNHLY and FYNNEI. With V trimmed by 4 bases and J by 8 bases, 8 bases remained unmatched. The CDR3 is CASSAGGQGYEPQHF. The CDR3, as DNA: TGTGCCAGCAGTGCAGGGGGACAGGGGTATGAGCCCCAGCATTTT.

This chain joins TRBV15 and TRBJ2-1; TRBD1 agrees at 10 bases. The CDR3 covers 18 residues. Unmatched junction bases numbered 7, after V lost 0 bases and J lost 2 bases. Germline V gene lookup returns CDR1 LNHNV and CDR2 YYDKDF (reference sequence). The CDR3 DNA sequence: TGTGCCACCAGCAGAGATCGGGACAGGGGAGTTCCCTACAATGAGCAGTTCTTC. Translating it yields CATSRDRDRGVPYNEQFF.

The rearrangement joins TRBV30 to TRBJ1-2; TRBD1 matches at 7 bases. Germline V gene sequence: CDR1 GTSNPN, CDR2 SVGIG (reference sequence). Trimming at V came to 5 bases and at J to 8 bases, leaving 11 bases not matched to a gene. The CDR3 runs to 13 residues. The CDR3, as DNA: TGTGCCTGGCTCCCGGACAGGCGGCTGGGCTACACCTTC. The encoded protein is CAWLPDRRLGYTF.

This clone was observed once. V gene TRBV4-1 combines with J gene TRBJ1-4, with TRBD1 as a possible D gene (6 bases). The CDR3 is made up of 15 amino acids. Looked up from germline, CDR1 is MGHRA and CDR2 is YSYEKL. Trimming cost V 1 base and J 6 bases, with 12 bases left between them. Here the CDR3 DNA reads TGCGCCAGCAGCCAAGGGGCAGGGGTGGATGAAAAACTGTTTTTT. It codes for CASSQGAGVDEKLFF.

The gene calls are TRBV12-5 and TRBJ1-6; a possible D gene is TRBD1 (6 bases). Trimming took off 0 bases at V and 9 bases at J, with 15 bases between the two ends. Germline V gene data show CDR1 as LGHNT and CDR2 as FRNRAP. The CDR3 is 16 residues long. The CDR3 DNA reads TGTGCTAGTGGTTTGGTAACCGAAGGGGGTCGTTCACCCCTCCACTTT. Translation gives CASGLVTEGGRSPLHF.

This clone was seen more than once but under ten times. The chain recombines TRBV5-4 with TRBJ2-7, with D uncertain. This CDR3 has 15 amino acids. Trimming took off 0 bases at V and 3 bases at J, with 13 bases between the two ends. The germline CDR1 and CDR2 sequences are SGHNT and YYREEE (reference sequence). DNA for the CDR3: TGTGCCAGCAGCTTGGGAGGTAGTGTTGGCTACGAGCAGTACGTC. This gives the protein CASSLGGSVGYEQYV.

The rearrangement links TRBV18 to TRBJ1-4; D not resolved. This CDR3 has 13 amino acids. The germline CDR1 and CDR2 sequences are KGHSH and LQKENI. V shed 8 bases and J shed 3 bases, with 10 bases lying between them. In DNA, the CDR3 is TGTGCCAGCAATAGAGGTGCTAATGAAAAACTGTTTTTT. It yields the protein CASNRGANEKLFF.

The rearrangement uses TRBV30 and TRBJ2-3; 15 nucleotides line up with TRBD2. CDR3 length equals 21 residues. V was clipped by 0 bases and J by 2 bases; unmatched bases: 15. CDR1 is GTSNPN and CDR2 is SVGIG in the germline V gene (reference sequence). This CDR3 is CAWSVPPGLAGGDSYTDTQYF. The CDR3 nucleotides read TGTGCCTGGAGTGTCCCTCCGGGACTAGCGGGAGGAGATTCATACACAGATACGCAGTATTTT.

J is TRBJ2-5 and V is TRBV25-1; tentatively, D is TRBD1 (6 bases). The germline V gene encodes CDR1 MGHDK and CDR2 SYGVNS. Between the trimmed V and J ends, which lost 5 bases and 5 bases, there was a span of 24 bases. This CDR3 region has 17 residues. DNA for the CDR3: TGTGCCAGCAGTAATCCAGTCAGGGGCCTGGCAATGGAGACCCAGTACTTC. This sequence encodes CASSNPVRGLAMETQYF.

This clone was seen a single time. The CDR3 loop reads CASSLDLAGGRSGELFF. In DNA form, the CDR3 reads TGTGCCAGCAGCTTAGATCTCGCGGGGGGGCGGAGCGGGGAGCTGTTTTTT. The chain joins TRBV7-2 to TRBJ2-2; TRBD2 matches 9 bases. The CDR3 contains 17 residues. Trimming took 1 base from V and 7 from J; bases not matched to a gene: 10. CDR1 and CDR2 from the germline V gene are SGHTA and FQGNSA.

This clone was counted once. J is TRBJ2-1 and V is TRBV28; D ambiguous. Germline loops: CDR1 MDHEN, CDR2 SYDVKM. There are 14 residues in the CDR3. Trimming took off 7 bases at V and 4 bases at J, with 14 bases between the two ends. The CDR3 DNA reads as TGTGCCAGCACCAGACTTACGACGTACAATGAGCAGTTCTTC. It yields the protein CASTRLTTYNEQFF.

This sequence joins TRBV2 and TRBJ1-1; the match to TRBD1 covers 7 bases. The ends lost 6 bases at V and 4 bases at J; junction bases unmatched: 11. Germline V lookup: CDR1 SNHLY, CDR2 FYNNEI. The CDR3 has 15 amino acids. The CDR3 protein is CASRARQGVGTEAFF. CDR3 bases: TGTGCCAGCAGGGCCCGACAGGGTGTGGGCACTGAAGCTTTCTTT.

This chain connects TRBV11-2 to TRBJ2-1, with D perhaps matching TRBD1 (7 bases). The CDR3 loop spans 14 amino acids. Looked up from germline, CDR1 is SGHAT and CDR2 is FQNNGV. The germline V and J ends were trimmed by 0 bases and 9 bases, with 12 bases remaining between them. The CDR3 region is CASSLDPGGGEQFF. The CDR3 region has the DNA TGTGCCAGCAGCTTAGATCCAGGGGGAGGTGAGCAGTTCTTC.

The genes are TRBV4-2 and TRBJ1-5; 9 bases are shared with TRBD1. V was clipped by 2 bases and J by 7 bases; unmatched bases: 9. Germline CDR1 LGHNA, CDR2 YNFKEQ. The CDR3 has 16 amino acids. CDR3 loop: CASSQHGGTGYQPQHF. CDR3 nucleotide sequence: TGTGCCAGCAGCCAACATGGGGGGACAGGGTACCAGCCCCAGCATTTT.

V and J are TRBV19 and TRBJ2-1, with 7 bases fitting TRBD1. Germline CDR1 LNHDA, CDR2 SQIVND (reference sequence). The CDR3 is made up of 12 amino acids. V lost 5 bases and J lost 11; bases outside the gene matches: 6. The DNA for the CDR3 is TGTGCCAGTAGTGTTAGACAGGGCCAGCAGTTCTTC. This codes for CASSVRQGQQFF.

The J gene is TRBJ2-1, the V gene TRBV6-4, with D maybe TRBD2 (5 bases). Trimming removed 0 bases at V and 0 bases at J, with 6 bases between. Germline V gene lookup returns CDR1 MRHNA and CDR2 SNTAGT. This CDR3 has 15 amino acids. CDR3 DNA sequence: TGTGCCAGCAGTGACTCTGCGGGCTCCTACAATGAGCAGTTCTTC. As protein: CASSDSAGSYNEQFF.